This is a list of T cell receptor beta chains from one sample in a study of cytomegalovirus exposure and HLA in healthy donors. Sequencing was performed with immunoSEQ multiplex PCR; in TCRdb, only in-frame clones are kept and a portion is missing. The table shows about 200,000 clones, with roughly 87% occurring only once. Material for sequencing was PBMCs. Receptor source: a boy between 2 and 10 years old in good health and CMV-seronegative. Each CDR3 is given with its conserved first and last residue. Fields, in order: J gene, V gene, CDR3 protein.

TRBJ2-7,TRBV5-6,CASSLAVGVGEQYF
-,TRBV4-1,CASSQEGGEPYEQYF
TRBJ2-6,TRBV15,CATSRDIDSSGANVLTF
-,TRBV28,CASNLRGAGEQYF
TRBJ1-3,TRBV7-3,CASSLTAYGTIYF
TRBJ2-7,TRBV27,CASSFPLTSGELNEQYF
TRBJ2-5,TRBV5-4,CASSIGLAGGPDETQYF
TRBJ2-4,TRBV28,CASSLRQGASNIQYF
TRBJ2-5,TRBV6-6,CASSYGASGGGETQYF
TRBJ2-7,TRBV13,CASSLRGQGLYEQYF
TRBJ2-7,TRBV5-1,CASSLAPGAVADEQYF
TRBJ2-1,TRBV29-1,CSAARTSGYNEQFF
TRBJ2-7,TRBV28,CASSHKGAREQYF
TRBJ2-7,TRBV28,CASSLSSGYEQYF
TRBJ2-2,TRBV19,CASSISTSGNTGELFF
TRBJ1-2,TRBV7-9,CSSSATGGGYTF
TRBJ1-4,TRBV25-1,CASSEQGGTNEKLFF
TRBJ2-1,TRBV7-2,CASSPGLAGETEQFF
TRBJ2-3,TRBV7-2,CASSLRPLQADTQYF
TRBJ2-3,TRBV28,CASSTAGRTDTQYF
TRBJ2-7,TRBV5-6,CASSLWWIFWREGTYEQYF
TRBJ2-3,TRBV5-1,CASSPTPGQVAIAQYF
TRBJ2-7,TRBV11-2,CASSLIPYEQYF
TRBJ1-6,TRBV25-1,CASSPRGRDSPLHF
TRBJ2-7,TRBV5-4,CASSLGSGGLYEQYF
TRBJ2-5,TRBV27,CASSRGGVGETQYF
TRBJ1-3,TRBV11-2,CASSLGASGNTIYF
TRBJ1-6,TRBV5-5,CASSLARGNSPLHF
TRBJ1-4,TRBV5-1,CASSLEAGVNEKLFF
TRBJ2-2,TRBV28,CASSSYVWDRKRGELFF
TRBJ2-5,TRBV5-6,CASSLRGSGRAGETQYF
TRBJ2-7,TRBV7-9,CASSSDRGEEQYF
TRBJ1-1,TRBV5-4,CASSLPPGTRTEAFF
TRBJ1-2,TRBV28,CASSFLEDRGQRGEYGYTF
TRBJ1-4,TRBV28,CASSSGQGKEKLFF
TRBJ2-1,TRBV18,CASSPQTSYHEQFF
TRBJ2-5,TRBV5-1,CASSKIGGAQETQYF
TRBJ2-3,TRBV2,CASSGLAGTTDTQYF
TRBJ2-7,TRBV19,CASSIGDSYEQYF
TRBJ2-5,TRBV9,CASSGTSQETQYF
TRBJ2-5,TRBV7-2,CASSLWKLAGDETQYF
TRBJ2-7,TRBV5-4,CASSLREWPYEQYF
TRBJ1-2,TRBV29-1,CSVERQGVGGYTF
TRBJ2-7,TRBV11-2,CASSLASYEQYF
TRBJ2-1,TRBV6-1,CASSGGEQFF
TRBJ2-5,TRBV7-9,CASSFSMTQYF
TRBJ1-5,TRBV6-6,CASSYSMAGQPQHF
TRBJ2-1,TRBV5-1,CASSLVPVLAGVSEQFF
TRBJ2-1,TRBV10-3,CAISDGRGLRNEQFF
TRBJ1-3,TRBV9,CASGTESRASSGNTIYF